The subject of this entry is one TCR beta chain. What it recognizes is unknown. The data were taken from a study of T cells in Graves' hyperthyroidism and ophthalmopathy. With V trimmed by 6 bases and J by 2 bases, 9 bases remained unmatched. The CDR3 contains 15 residues. Researchers took RNA transcripts and amplified the TCR beta CDR3 regions from them. TCR CDR3 underwent first-round RT-PCR with the HTBI primer set. TCRdb re-called the multiplex PCR reads through MiXCR, storing one row per CDR3 protein. In the table there are roughly 500,000 distinct CDR3 sequences, about 45% of which are singletons. General observations from the study: A model of 13 V-J features distinguished ophthalmopathy from stable hyperthyroidism. The model made its ophthalmopathy prediction, and onset followed a median approximately six months later. Most thyroid clonotypes with frequency above 0.001 were detected in blood.

The sequencing sample was made of peripheral blood or thyroid tissue (not recorded which). This receptor was identified in an adult woman with Graves' disease, either hyperthyroidism or ophthalmopathy (not recorded which). The rearrangement links TRBV12-3 or TRBV12-4 to TRBJ2-7, with 8 bases matching TRBD2. CDR3 in DNA: TGTGCCAGCAGCGTATCGACTAGCGTACCCTACGAGCAGTACTTC. This encodes CASSVSTSVPYEQYF.